This TCR beta chain is from a study of control samples from healthy donors and cancer patients (dated by TCRdb to the early 2020s). Libraries came from the immunoSEQ multiplex PCR assay. Sourced from immuneACCESS, this table was stored by TCRdb with only in-frame sequences that have V and J called. A share of the clones is absent; for the studies checked, an unresolved V gene accounts for under half, and the remainder has no known explanation. Present in this sample are 200,000 to 250,000 clones, around 94% of which were seen just once. The ten largest clones represent roughly 1.6% of the sample. V loses 5 bases of germline sequence and J loses 5 bases, and the interval between the two ends is 10 bases. CDR1 and CDR2 are read off the germline V gene as LGHNA and YSLEER. Counted from cysteine to phenylalanine, this CDR3 has 13 amino acids. The sequence is cut down to CDR3 DNA, 39 bases in frame from base 1.

Of note for this clone: The antigen it recognizes is unknown. Base qualities are not at hand, and no much larger clone is one base apart.

Sequencing was performed on blood. The sequence was obtained from a man between 45 and 60 years old in good health. The rearrangement combines TRBV4-3 with TRBJ2-4, with no D gene named confidently. The DNA sequence reads TGCGCCAGCAGCACCGACGAGCAAAACATTCAGTACTTC. It specifies CASSTDEQNIQYF.